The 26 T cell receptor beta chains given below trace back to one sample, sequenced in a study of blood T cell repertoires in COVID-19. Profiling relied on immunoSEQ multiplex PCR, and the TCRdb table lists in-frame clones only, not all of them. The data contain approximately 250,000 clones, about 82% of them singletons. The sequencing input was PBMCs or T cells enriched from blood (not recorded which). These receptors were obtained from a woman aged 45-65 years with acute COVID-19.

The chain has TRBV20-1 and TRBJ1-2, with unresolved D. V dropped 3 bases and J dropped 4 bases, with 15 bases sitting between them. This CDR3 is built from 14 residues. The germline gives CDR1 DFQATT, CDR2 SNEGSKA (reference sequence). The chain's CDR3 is CSASPVGVLYGYTF. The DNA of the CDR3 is TGCAGTGCTAGTCCAGTCGGGGTTCTCTATGGCTACACCTTC.

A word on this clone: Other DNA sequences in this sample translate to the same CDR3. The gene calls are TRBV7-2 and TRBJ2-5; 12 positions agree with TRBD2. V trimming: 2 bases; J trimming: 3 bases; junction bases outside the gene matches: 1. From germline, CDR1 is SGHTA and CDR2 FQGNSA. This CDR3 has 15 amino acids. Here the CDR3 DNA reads TGTGCCAGCAGCTTACGACTAGCGGGGGAAGAGACCCAGTACTTC. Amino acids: CASSLRLAGEETQYF.

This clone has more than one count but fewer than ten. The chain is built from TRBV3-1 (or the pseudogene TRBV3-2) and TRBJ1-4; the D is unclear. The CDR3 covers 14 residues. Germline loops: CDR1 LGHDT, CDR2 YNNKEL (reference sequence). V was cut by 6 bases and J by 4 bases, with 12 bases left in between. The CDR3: CASRTSSGNEKLFF. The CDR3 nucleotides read TGTGCCAGCAGGACTAGCTCTGGTAATGAAAAACTGTTTTTT.

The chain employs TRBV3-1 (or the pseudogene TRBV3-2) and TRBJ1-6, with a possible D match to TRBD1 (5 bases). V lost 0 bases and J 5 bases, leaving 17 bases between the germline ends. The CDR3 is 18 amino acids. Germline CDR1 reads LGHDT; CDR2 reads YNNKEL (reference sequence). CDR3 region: CASSQDGREVRNNSPLHF. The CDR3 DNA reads TGTGCCAGCAGCCAAGACGGCAGGGAAGTTAGAAATAATTCACCCCTCCACTTT.

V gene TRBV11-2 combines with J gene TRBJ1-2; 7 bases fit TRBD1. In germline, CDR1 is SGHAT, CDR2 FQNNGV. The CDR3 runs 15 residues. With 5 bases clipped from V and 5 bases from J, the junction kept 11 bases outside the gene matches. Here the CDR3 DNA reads TGTGCCAGCAGCCTATCAGGGGGGCTATTGTATGGCTACACCTTC. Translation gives CASSLSGGLLYGYTF.

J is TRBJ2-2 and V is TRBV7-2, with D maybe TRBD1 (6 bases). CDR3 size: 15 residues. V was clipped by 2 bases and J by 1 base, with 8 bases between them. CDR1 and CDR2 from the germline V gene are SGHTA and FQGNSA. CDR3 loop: CASSLRQVNTGELFF. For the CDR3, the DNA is TGTGCCAGCAGCTTAAGACAGGTGAACACCGGGGAGCTGTTTTTT.

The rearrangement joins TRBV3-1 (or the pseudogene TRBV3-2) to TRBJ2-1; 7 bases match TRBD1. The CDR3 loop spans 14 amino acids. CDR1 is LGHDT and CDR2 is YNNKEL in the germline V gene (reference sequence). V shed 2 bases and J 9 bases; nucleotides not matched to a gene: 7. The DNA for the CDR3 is TGTGCCAGCAGCCAATTCAAGGGGGCCAGTGAGCAGTTCTTC. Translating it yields CASSQFKGASEQFF.

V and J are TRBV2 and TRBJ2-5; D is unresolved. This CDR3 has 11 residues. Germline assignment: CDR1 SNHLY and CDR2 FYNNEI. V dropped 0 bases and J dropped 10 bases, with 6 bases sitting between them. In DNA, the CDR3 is TGTGCCAGCAGTGAAGCGCGTGACCAGTACTTC. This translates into CASSEARDQYF.

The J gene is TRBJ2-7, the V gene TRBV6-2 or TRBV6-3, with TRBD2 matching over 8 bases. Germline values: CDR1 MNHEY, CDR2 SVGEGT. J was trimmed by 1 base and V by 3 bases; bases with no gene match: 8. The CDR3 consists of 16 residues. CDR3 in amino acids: CASSYSTLADSYEQYF. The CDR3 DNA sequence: TGTGCCAGCAGTTATTCGACACTAGCGGATTCCTACGAGCAGTACTTC.

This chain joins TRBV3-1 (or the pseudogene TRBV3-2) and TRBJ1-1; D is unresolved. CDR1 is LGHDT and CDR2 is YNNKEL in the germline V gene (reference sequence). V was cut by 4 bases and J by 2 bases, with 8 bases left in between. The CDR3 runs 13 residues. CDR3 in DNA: TGTGCCAGCAGCCCGGGGTTTAACACTGAAGCTTTCTTT. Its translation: CASSPGFNTEAFF.

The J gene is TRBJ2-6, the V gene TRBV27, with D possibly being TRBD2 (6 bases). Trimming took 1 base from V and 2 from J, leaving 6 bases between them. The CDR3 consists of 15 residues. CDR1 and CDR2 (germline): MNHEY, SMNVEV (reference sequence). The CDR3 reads CASSLWGAGANVLTF. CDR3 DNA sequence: TGTGCCAGCAGTTTATGGGGGGCTGGGGCCAACGTCCTGACTTTC.

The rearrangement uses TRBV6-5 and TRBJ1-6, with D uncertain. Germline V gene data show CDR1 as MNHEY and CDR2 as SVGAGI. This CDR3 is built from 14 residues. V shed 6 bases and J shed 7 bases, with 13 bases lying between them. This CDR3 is CASSPLPRNSPLHF. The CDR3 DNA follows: TGTGCCAGCAGCCCGTTACCGCGCAATTCACCCCTCCACTTT.

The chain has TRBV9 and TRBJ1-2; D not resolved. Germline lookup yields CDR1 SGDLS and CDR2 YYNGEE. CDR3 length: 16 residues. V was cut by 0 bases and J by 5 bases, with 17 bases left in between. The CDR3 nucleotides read TGTGCCAGCAGCGTAGAATCCACAGTTGTTAGGTATGGCTACACCTTC. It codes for CASSVESTVVRYGYTF.

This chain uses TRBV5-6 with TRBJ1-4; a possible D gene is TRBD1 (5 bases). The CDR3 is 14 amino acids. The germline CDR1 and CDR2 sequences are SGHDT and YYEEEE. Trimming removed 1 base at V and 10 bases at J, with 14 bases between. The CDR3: CASSLSAGSGKLFF. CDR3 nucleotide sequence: TGTGCCAGCAGCTTGTCCGCAGGGTCAGGAAAACTGTTTTTT.

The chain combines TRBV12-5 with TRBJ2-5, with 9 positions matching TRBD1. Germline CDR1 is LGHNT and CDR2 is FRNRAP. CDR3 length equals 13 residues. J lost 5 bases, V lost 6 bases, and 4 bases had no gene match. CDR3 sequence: CASGSDRGETQYF. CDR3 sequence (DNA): TGTGCTAGTGGATCGGACAGGGGTGAGACCCAGTACTTC.

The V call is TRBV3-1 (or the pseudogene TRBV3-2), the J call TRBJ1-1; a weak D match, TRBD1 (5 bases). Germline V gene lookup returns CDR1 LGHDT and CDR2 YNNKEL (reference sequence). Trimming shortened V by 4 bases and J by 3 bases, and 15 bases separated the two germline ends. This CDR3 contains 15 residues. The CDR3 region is CASSRQFLMDTEAFF. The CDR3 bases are TGTGCCAGCAGCCGACAGTTTTTGATGGACACTGAAGCTTTCTTT.

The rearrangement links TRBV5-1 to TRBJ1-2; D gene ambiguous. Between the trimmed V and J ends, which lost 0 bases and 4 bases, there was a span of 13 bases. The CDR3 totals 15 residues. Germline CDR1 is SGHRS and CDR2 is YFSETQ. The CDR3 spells CASSLADPRGYGYTF. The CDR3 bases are TGCGCCAGCAGCTTGGCTGACCCACGGGGCTATGGCTACACCTTC.

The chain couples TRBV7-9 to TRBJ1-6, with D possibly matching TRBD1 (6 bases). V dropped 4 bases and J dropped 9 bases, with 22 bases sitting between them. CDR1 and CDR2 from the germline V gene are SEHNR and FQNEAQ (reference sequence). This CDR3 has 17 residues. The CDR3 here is CASSYPSLGGRGSPLHF. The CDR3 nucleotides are TGTGCCAGCAGCTACCCCTCCCTGGGGGGGCGCGGTTCACCCCTCCACTTT.

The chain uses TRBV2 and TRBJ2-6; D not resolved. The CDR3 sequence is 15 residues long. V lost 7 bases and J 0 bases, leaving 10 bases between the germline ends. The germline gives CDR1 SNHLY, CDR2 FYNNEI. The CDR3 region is CASNRVRSGANVLTF. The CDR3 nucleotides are TGTGCCAGCAATCGGGTGCGCTCTGGGGCCAACGTCCTGACTTTC.

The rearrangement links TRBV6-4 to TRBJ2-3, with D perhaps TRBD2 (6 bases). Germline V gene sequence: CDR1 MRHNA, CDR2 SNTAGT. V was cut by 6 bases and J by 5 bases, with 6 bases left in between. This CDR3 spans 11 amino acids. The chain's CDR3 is CASREGDTQYF. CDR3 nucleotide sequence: TGTGCCAGCAGGGAGGGAGATACGCAGTATTTT.

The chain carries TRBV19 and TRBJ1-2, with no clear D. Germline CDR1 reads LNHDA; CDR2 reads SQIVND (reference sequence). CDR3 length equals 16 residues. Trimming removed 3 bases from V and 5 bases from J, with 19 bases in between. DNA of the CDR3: TGTGCCAGTAGTATTTCCCGGAACAGAGTCGCGTATGGCTACACCTTC. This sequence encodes CASSISRNRVAYGYTF.

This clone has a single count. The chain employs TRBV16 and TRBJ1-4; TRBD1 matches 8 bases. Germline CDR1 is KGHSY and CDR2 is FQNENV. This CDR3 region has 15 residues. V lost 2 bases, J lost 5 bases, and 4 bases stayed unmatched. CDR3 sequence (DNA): TGTGCCAGCAGCCAAAGCAGGGGGCGAAATGAAAAACTGTTTTTT. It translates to CASSQSRGRNEKLFF.

The CDR3 loop reads CASAQQTDSGNTIYF. The CDR3 region has the DNA TGCGCCAGCGCTCAGCAGACAGACTCTGGAAACACCATATATTTT. The rearrangement joins TRBV4-1 to TRBJ1-3; a possible D gene is TRBD1 (5 bases). V was shortened by 8 bases and J by 0 bases, with 14 bases between the two germline ends. The CDR3 spans 15 residues. Germline-derived CDR1 and CDR2 are MGHRA and YSYEKL.

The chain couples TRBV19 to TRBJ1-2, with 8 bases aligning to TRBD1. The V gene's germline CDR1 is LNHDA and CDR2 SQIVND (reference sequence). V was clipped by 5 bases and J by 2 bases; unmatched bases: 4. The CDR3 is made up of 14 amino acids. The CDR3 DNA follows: TGTGCCAGTAGTTTCCAGGGGGCCAACTATGGCTACACCTTC. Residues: CASSFQGANYGYTF.

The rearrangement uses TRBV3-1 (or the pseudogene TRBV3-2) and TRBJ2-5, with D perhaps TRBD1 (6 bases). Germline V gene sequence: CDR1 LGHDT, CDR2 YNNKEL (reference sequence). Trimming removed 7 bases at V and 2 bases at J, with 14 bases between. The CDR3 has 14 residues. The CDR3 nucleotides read TGTGCCAGCACCCTACAGGGTTTACAAGAGACCCAGTACTTC. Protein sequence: CASTLQGLQETQYF.

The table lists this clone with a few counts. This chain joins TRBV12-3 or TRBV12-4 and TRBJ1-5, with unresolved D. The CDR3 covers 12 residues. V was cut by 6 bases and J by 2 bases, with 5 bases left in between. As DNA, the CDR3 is TGTGCCAGCAGGCAGGGCAATCAGCCCCAGCATTTT. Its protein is CASRQGNQPQHF.